The source of this TCR beta chain is a study of blood T cell repertoires in COVID-19. Whole-study context: The analysed material was cDNA or gDNA that came from T cells, B-cell-depleted T cells, or PBMCs.

Under the authors' procedure: Amplification with reference gene primers provided the estimates of nucleated cell counts. Data came from immunoSEQ multiplex PCR; TCRdb stores just in-frame clones and leaves some out. V, J and clone size were drawn from that table, and D and trimming were deduced from the DNA. The repertoire holds some 53,000 clones, with around 84% as singletons. The CDR3 extends over 15 amino acids. The V end was cut by 2 bases, the J end by 1 base, with 11 bases between. Germline CDR1 MNHEY, CDR2 SVGEGT. The sample consisted of peripheral blood. The chain recombines TRBV6-2 or TRBV6-3 with TRBJ1-1; D is undetermined. The TCR originated in a man between 70 and 80 years old with acute or convalescent COVID-19. The CDR3 sequence is CASSYVDIGNTEAFF. CDR3 sequence (DNA): TGTGCCAGCAGTTACGTCGACATCGGGAACACTGAAGCTTTCTTT.